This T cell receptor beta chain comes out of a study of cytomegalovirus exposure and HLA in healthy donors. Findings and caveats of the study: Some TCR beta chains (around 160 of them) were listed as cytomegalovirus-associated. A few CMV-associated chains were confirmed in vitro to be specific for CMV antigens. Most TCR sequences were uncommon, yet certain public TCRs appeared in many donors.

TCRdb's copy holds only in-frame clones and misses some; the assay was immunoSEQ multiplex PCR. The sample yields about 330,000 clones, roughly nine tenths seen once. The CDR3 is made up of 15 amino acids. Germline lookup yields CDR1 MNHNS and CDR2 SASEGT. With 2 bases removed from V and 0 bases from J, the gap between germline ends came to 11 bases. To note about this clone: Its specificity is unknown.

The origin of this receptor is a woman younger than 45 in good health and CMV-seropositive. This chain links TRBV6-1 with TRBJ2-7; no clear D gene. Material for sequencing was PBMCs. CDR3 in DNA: TGTGCCAGCAGTGAAATTAACCTTAGCTCCTACGAGCAGTACTTC. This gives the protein CASSEINLSSYEQYF.